These 27 T cell receptor beta chains were all obtained from the same sample, sequenced in a study of T cell responses to AZD1222 COVID-19 vaccine. Clones were sequenced by immunoSEQ multiplex PCR, and TCRdb holds only the in-frame ones, with some missing. Among fewer than 150,000 clones listed, around nine tenths were seen once. Sequenced material: peripheral blood, taken 28 days after the second AZD1222 dose. The receptor source for this set is an adult who received the AZD1222 COVID-19 vaccine.

The chain has TRBV6-5 and TRBJ1-5, with 9 positions matching TRBD1. With V trimmed by 8 bases and J by 7 bases, 6 bases remained unmatched. There are 13 residues in the CDR3. Looked up from germline, CDR1 is MNHEY and CDR2 is SVGAGI. Here the CDR3 DNA reads TGTGCCAGCGGGACAGGGACGAGACAGCCCCAGCATTTT. The encoded protein is CASGTGTRQPQHF.

The V and J genes are TRBV18 and TRBJ1-3, with 7 bases identical to TRBD1. The CDR3 totals 16 residues. Germline V gives CDR1 KGHSH, CDR2 LQKENI. The J segment lost 0 bases and the V segment lost 3 bases, leaving 5 bases of the junction unmatched. As DNA, the CDR3 is TGTGCCAGCTCACCCCCAGGGACAGTCTCTGGAAACACCATATATTTT. The encoded protein is CASSPPGTVSGNTIYF.

The chain couples TRBV11-2 to TRBJ1-4; D gene uncertain. The ends were cut back, 7 bases at V and 10 bases at J, with 22 bases in the middle. This CDR3 has 15 amino acids. The V gene's germline CDR1 is SGHAT and CDR2 FQNNGV. In DNA, the CDR3 is TGTGCCAGCACCGAAGGTACTTGGGGTCAAGGAAAACTGTTTTTT. Protein product: CASTEGTWGQGKLFF. Using reference TRBV11-2 and TRBJ1-4 for the parts outside the CDR3, the full variable domain is EAGVAQSPRYKIIEKRQSVAFWCNPISGHATLYWYQQILGQGPKLLIQFQNNGVVDDSQLPKDRFSAERLKGVDSTLKIQPAKLEDSAVYLCASTEGTWGQGKLFFGSGTQLSVL.

The rearrangement joins TRBV18 to TRBJ1-6, with D possibly being TRBD1 (5 bases). V shed 3 bases and J shed 10 bases, with 16 bases lying between them. CDR1 is KGHSH and CDR2 is LQKENI in the germline V gene. The CDR3 is 15 amino acids. Written as DNA, the CDR3 is TGTGCCAGCTCACCCCGGGACGGAGTTGGCTCACCCCTCCACTTT. It codes for CASSPRDGVGSPLHF. Looking up the rest from reference TRBV18 and TRBJ1-6 gives the full variable domain: NAGVMQNPRHLVRRRGQEARLRCSPMKGHSHVYWYRQLPEEGLKFMVYLQKENIIDESGMPKERFSAEFPKEGPSILRIQQVVRGDSAAYFCASSPRDGVGSPLHFGNGTRLTVT.

The chain is built from TRBV3-1 (or the pseudogene TRBV3-2) and TRBJ2-7; TRBD2 matches 7 bases. Per germline, CDR1 LGHDT and CDR2 YNNKEL (reference sequence). Trimming took 2 bases from V and 2 from J; bases not matched to a gene: 3. The CDR3 length is 14 residues. CDR3 sequence (DNA): TGTGCCAGCAGCCAACGCGGGAGTACCTACGAGCAGTACTTC. The encoded protein is CASSQRGSTYEQYF.

The chain recombines TRBV7-2 with TRBJ2-3, with 9 bases matching TRBD2. V was pared by 4 bases and J by 4 bases, with 9 bases of the junction left unmatched. This CDR3 contains 16 residues. Germline CDR1 SGHTA, CDR2 FQGNSA. CDR3 protein: CASSSFAGGPADTQYF. The CDR3 DNA follows: TGTGCCAGCAGCTCCTTCGCGGGGGGGCCTGCAGATACGCAGTATTTT.

This clone occurred once. V usage is TRBV10-2 and J usage is TRBJ2-3; TRBD1 is a possible D gene (5 bases). Germline values: CDR1 WSHSY, CDR2 SAAADI. V lost 4 bases and J lost 4, with 9 bases in between. The CDR3 runs 13 residues. This CDR3 reads CASSVGVADTQYF. The CDR3 bases are TGCGCCAGCAGTGTAGGGGTCGCAGATACGCAGTATTTT.

The chain uses TRBV3-1 (or the pseudogene TRBV3-2) and TRBJ2-1; 9 bases are a match to TRBD2. This CDR3 is 16 amino acids long. CDR1 is LGHDT and CDR2 is YNNKEL in the germline V gene (reference sequence). Germline trimming cut 1 base from V and 7 bases from J; bases unmatched to any gene: 8. The CDR3 bases are TGTGCCAGCAGCCAAGTTTTTCTAGCGGGGAGTAATGAGCAGTTCTTC. Its protein product is CASSQVFLAGSNEQFF.

DNA for the CDR3: TGTGCCAGCAGTCTAGGGAGGGACACTGAAGCTTTCTTT. As protein: CASSLGRDTEAFF. The rearrangement uses TRBV6-5 and TRBJ1-1; D remains ambiguous. Germline V lookup: CDR1 MNHEY, CDR2 SVGAGI. The V end was cut by 5 bases, the J end by 3 bases, with 10 bases between. This CDR3 has 13 residues.

This chain uses TRBV20-1 with TRBJ1-2; D possibly corresponds to TRBD1 (5 bases). The V gene lost 6 bases and the J gene lost 5 bases, with 10 bases spanning the gap. The CDR3 runs 11 residues. CDR1 is DFQATT, CDR2 SNEGSKA, per germline (reference sequence). CDR3 residues: CSADQGYGYTF. The CDR3 coding sequence is TGCAGTGCAGATCAGGGTTATGGCTACACCTTC.

The chain is built from TRBV6-2 or TRBV6-3 and TRBJ1-1, with a tentative D call TRBD1 (6 bases). Germline V CDR1 and CDR2: MNHEY, SVGEGT. There are 14 residues in the CDR3. V was trimmed by 2 bases and J by 0 bases, leaving 7 bases between them. The CDR3 loop is CASSYRGLNTEAFF. The CDR3 DNA reads TGTGCCAGCAGTTACAGGGGGTTGAACACTGAAGCTTTCTTT.

The chain employs TRBV27 and TRBJ2-3; D is ambiguous. The V gene's germline CDR1 is MNHEY and CDR2 SMNVEV (reference sequence). Trimming removed 6 bases at V and 0 bases at J, with 10 bases between. This CDR3 contains 14 residues. The CDR3, as DNA: TGTGCCAGCAGCGCCTCTGCTAGCACAGATACGCAGTATTTT. This codes for CASSASASTDTQYF.

The genes are TRBV19 and TRBJ1-6; D is uncertain. The germline V and J ends were trimmed by 3 bases and 11 bases, with 14 bases remaining between them. Germline values: CDR1 LNHDA, CDR2 SQIVND (reference sequence). This CDR3 has 14 residues. This CDR3 is CASSIKGFPAPLHF. In DNA, the CDR3 is TGTGCCAGTAGTATTAAGGGATTCCCAGCACCCCTCCACTTT.

V and J are TRBV19 and TRBJ1-5; D possibly corresponds to TRBD1 (6 bases). Germline CDR1 and CDR2: LNHDA and SQIVND (reference sequence). The CDR3 contains 17 residues. V lost 11 bases, J lost 1 base, and 24 bases lay in between. CDR3 amino acids: CAGQTPWGGGSNQPQHF. CDR3 sequence (DNA): TGTGCCGGTCAGACACCTTGGGGAGGGGGGAGCAATCAGCCCCAGCATTTT.

The V gene is TRBV7-3, the J gene TRBJ1-1; the D gene is possibly TRBD1 (5 bases). Trimming took 4 bases from V and 1 from J, leaving 10 bases between them. Germline-derived CDR1 and CDR2 are SGHTA and FQGTGA. The CDR3 extends over 14 amino acids. The CDR3 DNA follows: TGTGCCAGCAGCTCTACCGGGGCGAACACTGAAGCTTTCTTT. Protein: CASSSTGANTEAFF. Looking up the rest from reference TRBV7-3 and TRBJ1-1 gives the full variable domain: GAGVSQTPSNKVTEKGKYVELRCDPISGHTALYWYRQSLGQGPEFLIYFQGTGAADDSGLPNDRFFAVRPEGSVSTLKIQRTERGDSAVYLCASSSTGANTEAFFGQGTRLTVV.

The chain links TRBV4-1 to TRBJ1-2, with D possibly TRBD1 on 5 matching bases. This CDR3 contains 15 residues. Germline loops: CDR1 MGHRA, CDR2 YSYEKL. Trimming shortened V by 0 bases and J by 0 bases, and 8 bases separated the two germline ends. The CDR3 loop reads CASSQEAGTNYGYTF. Written as DNA, the CDR3 is TGCGCCAGCAGCCAAGAGGCAGGGACTAACTATGGCTACACCTTC.

This clone appeared a single time. The CDR3 loop is CASSTQGADEQFF. Here the CDR3 DNA reads TGTGCCAGCAGCACCCAGGGGGCGGATGAGCAGTTCTTC. The chain combines TRBV7-3 with TRBJ2-1, with 8 positions matching TRBD1. The CDR3 length is 13 residues. From germline, CDR1 is SGHTA and CDR2 FQGTGA. V was clipped by 5 bases and J by 8 bases; unmatched bases: 5.

V is TRBV6-5 and J is TRBJ1-2, with TRBD1 identical over 8 bases. The CDR3 length is 12 residues. V trimming: 6 bases; J trimming: 3 bases; junction bases outside the gene matches: 0. Germline V gene data show CDR1 as MNHEY and CDR2 as SVGAGI. CDR3 sequence reads: CASRQGDYGYTF. The CDR3 coding sequence is TGTGCCAGCAGACAGGGGGACTATGGCTACACCTTC.

For the CDR3, the DNA is TGTGCCAGCAGCCTTCGGGACAGGGTAAACACCGGGGAGCTGTTTTTT. Translation gives CASSLRDRVNTGELFF. The rearrangement uses TRBV4-2 and TRBJ2-2, with TRBD1 matching over 9 bases. The CDR3 totals 16 residues. Germline values: CDR1 LGHNA, CDR2 YNFKEQ. The ends lost 4 bases at V and 2 bases at J; junction bases unmatched: 5.

The chain recombines TRBV9 with TRBJ1-2; 8 bases agree with TRBD1. Per germline, CDR1 SGDLS and CDR2 YYNGEE. With V trimmed by 4 bases and J by 2 bases, 7 bases remained unmatched. The CDR3 has 15 residues. CDR3 residues: CASSSGDRGNYGYTF. The CDR3 nucleotides read TGTGCCAGCAGCTCAGGAGACAGGGGAAACTATGGCTACACCTTC. Full variable domain (missing parts from reference TRBV9 and TRBJ1-2): DSGVTQTPKHLITATGQRVTLRCSPRSGDLSVYWYQQSLDQGLQFLIQYYNGEERAKGNILERFSAQQFPDLHSELNLSSLELGDSALYFCASSSGDRGNYGYTFGSGTRLTVV.

The chain combines TRBV19 with TRBJ2-3; 7 nucleotides align to TRBD1. Germline CDR1 and CDR2: LNHDA and SQIVND (reference sequence). V shed 8 bases, J shed 0 bases, and the junction held 8 bases outside the gene matches. CDR3 length: 15 residues. The CDR3 here is CASSHDRASTDTQYF. CDR3 nucleotides: TGTGCCAGTTCCCACGACAGGGCTAGCACAGATACGCAGTATTTT.

This clone has just one count. The V and J genes are TRBV11-3 and TRBJ2-1, with D tentatively TRBD1 (5 bases). The CDR3 contains 14 residues. The V end lost 5 bases, the J end lost 5 bases, and 13 bases lay between the germline ends. The germline V gene has CDR1 SGHNT and CDR2 YENEEA. The CDR3 bases are TGTGCCAGCAGCATGAGACAGAGAAACAATGAGCAGTTCTTC. Translating gives CASSMRQRNNEQFF.

The chain recombines TRBV7-2 with TRBJ1-1; possibly TRBD1 for D (6 bases). Germline V gives CDR1 SGHTA, CDR2 FQGNSA. The V and J ends lost 6 bases and 10 bases respectively, with 21 bases between them. The CDR3 totals 14 residues. The CDR3: CASSPETPGAAAFF. CDR3 sequence (DNA): TGTGCCAGCAGTCCCGAAACCCCGGGGGCTGCAGCTTTCTTT. The full variable domain, in which reference TRBV7-2 and TRBJ1-1 provide the parts outside the CDR3, is GAGVSQSPSNKVTEKGKDVELRCDPISGHTALYWYRQSLGQGLEFLIYFQGNSAPDKSGLPSDRFSAERTGGSVSTLTIQRTQQEDSAVYLCASSPETPGAAAFFGQGTRLTVV.

The chain carries TRBV19 and TRBJ2-1; D unclear. V lost 6 bases and J 6 bases, leaving 12 bases between the germline ends. From germline, CDR1 is LNHDA and CDR2 SQIVND (reference sequence). The CDR3 covers 13 residues. The CDR3 here is CASSLVTTNEQFF. CDR3 DNA: TGTGCCAGTAGCTTAGTCACCACCAATGAGCAGTTCTTC.

The V gene is TRBV6-5, the J gene TRBJ2-1; 9 nucleotides align to TRBD1. The CDR3 covers 15 residues. V shed 11 bases, J shed 0 bases, and the junction held 8 bases outside the gene matches. Germline V CDR1 and CDR2: MNHEY, SVGAGI. CDR3 coding DNA: TGTGCCCTTTGGAGGACAGGGGTCTCCTACAATGAGCAGTTCTTC. Its translation is CALWRTGVSYNEQFF.

This clone has just a few counts. This chain joins TRBV28 and TRBJ2-5, with D perhaps given as TRBD1 or TRBD2 (5 bases each). The CDR3 covers 15 residues. The V gene lost 3 bases and the J gene lost 5 bases, with 16 bases spanning the gap. CDR1 is MDHEN, CDR2 SYDVKM, per germline. As DNA, the CDR3 is TGTGCCAGCAGTTTGCAGGGACCGGTGTTGGAGACCCAGTACTTC. Its protein product is CASSLQGPVLETQYF.

This clone was recorded a few times. The chain combines TRBV5-1 with TRBJ1-1, with a tentative D call TRBD1 (6 bases). In germline, CDR1 is SGHRS, CDR2 YFSETQ. V was shortened by 0 bases and J by 7 bases, with 13 bases between the two germline ends. The CDR3 spans 14 residues. The CDR3 DNA follows: TGCGCCAGCAGCTTGGGCGACAGGCTCAATGAAGCTTTCTTT. It specifies CASSLGDRLNEAFF.